The 4 T cell receptor beta chains below all came from one sample that was sequenced in a study of shared clonotypes between healthy human individuals. Only CD45RO-negative cells positively selected for CCR7 counted as naive CD8 cells, so terminally differentiated effector memory CD45RA+ cells were excluded. Assay used: immunoSEQ multiplex PCR; TCRdb lists only in-frame clones, some missing. The table lists about 2.1 million clones, over 85% of them singletons. Sequenced input: naive CD8+ T cells from PBMCs. The receptors were gathered from a man between 18 and 29 years old in good health. Some clones in this sample may be carry-over from other donors' samples.

V and J are TRBV7-8 and TRBJ2-3, with TRBD2 matching over 7 bases. The CDR3 is 17 residues long. Trimming at V came to 5 bases and at J to 2 bases, leaving 13 bases not matched to a gene. Germline CDR1 reads SGHVS; CDR2 reads FQNEAQ. CDR3 region: CASSPWGEGVITDTQYF. The CDR3 DNA is TGTGCCAGCAGCCCCTGGGGGGAGGGCGTAATCACAGATACGCAGTATTTT.

The chain uses TRBV29-1 and TRBJ2-7, with 9 bases fitting TRBD2. The CDR3 is 14 residues long. J lost 6 bases, V lost 1 base, and 7 bases had no gene match. The V gene's germline CDR1 is SQVTM and CDR2 ANQGSEA. The CDR3 reads CSVEVREGEVEQYF. As DNA, the CDR3 is TGCAGCGTTGAAGTGCGGGAGGGAGAAGTCGAGCAGTACTTC.

Here the CDR3 reads CASRNFDRVSEAFF. DNA for the CDR3: TGTGCCAGCAGAAACTTTGACAGGGTCTCTGAAGCTTTCTTT. J is TRBJ1-1 and V is TRBV6-5, with 7 nucleotides matching TRBD1. J gave up 6 bases and V 6 bases, and 10 bases lay outside the gene matches. CDR1 and CDR2 from the germline V gene are MNHEY and SVGAGI. The CDR3 is made up of 14 amino acids.

Worth noting for this clone: Sequence at one end of the junction differs from germline and may be a read error. The V call is TRBV6-1, the J call TRBJ1-1; no reliable D call. The germline CDR1 and CDR2 sequences are MNHNS and SASEGT. The CDR3 runs 15 residues. The CDR3 DNA follows: TGTGCCAGCAGCGAAGACGTTTCCGGCTTACCTGAAGCTTTCTTT. Translated: CASSEDVSGLPEAFF.